The T cell receptor (beta chain) under discussion was sequenced for a study of CD8 T cells in ankylosing spondylitis (dated by TCRdb to about 2017). About the study as a whole: The study profiled T cell receptor beta repertoires in healthy donors and ankylosing spondylitis patients to find disease-linked TCR variants. Samples of peripheral blood were taken, and for ankylosing spondylitis patients, synovial fluid was collected as well. The whole study cohort included over a hundred healthy donors and about two dozen ankylosing spondylitis patients. The investigation overall reported the following: Significant enrichment of the disease-linked clones was reported in matched synovial fluid samples from ankylosing spondylitis patients. Blood from ankylosing spondylitis patients appeared to be characterized by a TCR beta motif composed of roughly 8 highly homologous amino acid variants. The disease-linked clones showed a CD8+ phenotype and occurred at relatively low frequencies in peripheral blood. Some motif variants were previously reported in synovial fluid and blood of reactive arthritis patients, suggesting common disease-initiation mechanisms.

The reads were generated on an Illumina HiSeq 2500. Quantitative 5'-RACE with molecular barcodes was the method used to prepare the TCR beta libraries. On the authors' methods: Disease-linked TCR variants were identified with a new computational method built on a probabilistic model of VDJ rearrangement. TCRdb passed the public sequencing reads through fastp at Q25 and MiXCR, retaining productive beta sequences. Every entry covers one CDR3 protein and lists the most common genes and DNA from its rows. Clone size and V and J calls follow TCRdb, not the original study. The table for this sample lists about 360,000 distinct CDR3 sequences; 14% to 15% of them were counted only once. Clones ranked in the top ten supply 0.9% to 1.2% of the sample. A remark on this clonotype: What antigen it recognizes has not been identified. Per-nucleotide qualities are absent, and no much larger clonotype sits a single base away.

There are 14 amino acids in the CDR3, from cysteine to phenylalanine inclusive. Only the CDR3 DNA is retained, 42 bases long and in frame from the first base. The V end gives up 4 bases and the J end 9 bases, leaving 5 bases in the junction not matched to a gene. Per the germline V gene, SGHRS is the CDR1 and YFSETQ is the CDR2. Recombination connected TRBV5-1 to TRBJ1-6, with TRBD1 identical over 9 junction bases. The sample consisted of blood, either unsorted or a sorted T cell fraction (not recorded which). This TCR was sampled from a male donor with ankylosing spondylitis or in good health (not recorded which). The CDR3 amino acid sequence is: CASSPGQGSSPLHF. The bases read TGCGCCAGCAGCCCGGGACAGGGAAGTTCACCCCTCCACTTT.